The 6 T cell receptor beta chains below were found in one sample sequenced in a study of control samples from healthy donors and cancer patients. Only in-frame clones appear in the TCRdb table, and some are missing; sequencing was by immunoSEQ multiplex PCR. The table records 95,000 to 150,000 clones, 87% of them present only once. The sequenced sample consisted of blood. The receptors stem from a man aged 18 to 35 in good health.

This chain uses TRBV6-2 or TRBV6-3 with TRBJ2-7, with D maybe TRBD1 (7 bases). The V and J ends lost 6 bases and 0 bases respectively, with 15 bases between them. Germline assignment: CDR1 MNHEY and CDR2 SVGEGT. This CDR3 has 15 amino acids. This CDR3 is CASSPGAGGSYEQYF. CDR3 coding DNA: TGTGCCAGCAGCCCGGGGGCAGGGGGCTCCTACGAGCAGTACTTC.

To note about this clone: One end of the junction varies from germline; a read error may be responsible. Other DNA sequences in this specimen translate into the identical CDR3. CDR3: CASSPSAGRTGELFF. The CDR3 DNA follows: TGTGCCAGCAGCCCGTCGGCGGGACGGACCGGGGAACTGTTTTTT. The chain employs TRBV7-3 and TRBJ2-2; D perhaps matches TRBD2 (6 bases). Germline V lookup: CDR1 SGHTA, CDR2 FQGTGA. The CDR3 contains 15 residues.

The chain combines TRBV19 with TRBJ2-2; TRBD1 agrees at 9 bases. This CDR3 contains 16 residues. Germline V gene data show CDR1 as LNHDA and CDR2 as SQIVND (reference sequence). The V gene end was trimmed by 5 bases and the J gene end by 5 bases; junction bases not matched to a gene: 9. The CDR3 coding sequence is TGTGCCAGTAGTTGGGACAGGGCTTCTTTAACCGGGGAGCTGTTTTTT. Translated: CASSWDRASLTGELFF. Drawing the rest from reference TRBV19 and TRBJ2-2, the complete variable domain is DGGITQSPKYLFRKEGQNVTLSCEQNLNHDAMYWYRQDPGQGLRLIYYSQIVNDFQKGDIAEGYSVSREKKESFPLTVTSAQKNPTAFYLCASSWDRASLTGELFFGEGSRLTVL.

The chain links TRBV7-9 to TRBJ2-7; D is unresolved. The CDR3 runs 11 residues. Germline CDR1 is SEHNR and CDR2 is FQNEAQ (reference sequence). Trimming took 2 bases from V and 4 from J, leaving 3 bases between them. The CDR3, as DNA: TGTGCCAGCAGCTTAACATACGAGCAGTACTTC. Its protein product is CASSLTYEQYF.

CDR3 sequence: CASSLEASGRAQQFF. CDR3 DNA: TGTGCCAGCAGCTTAGAGGCTAGCGGGAGGGCCCAGCAGTTCTTC. This sequence joins TRBV11-1 and TRBJ2-1, with TRBD2 identical over 12 bases. Germline V gene sequence: CDR1 SGHAT, CDR2 FQDESV (reference sequence). This CDR3 comprises 15 residues. V lost 1 base and J lost 11; bases outside the gene matches: 6.

This rearrangement joins TRBV6-4 to TRBJ2-1; 7 bases are a match to TRBD2. The CDR3 runs to 15 residues. The germline CDR1 and CDR2 sequences are MRHNA and SNTAGT. The J segment lost 5 bases and the V segment lost 0 bases, leaving 4 bases of the junction unmatched. The CDR3 here is CASSDSIAGHNEQFF. The CDR3 bases are TGTGCCAGCAGTGACTCGATAGCGGGCCACAATGAGCAGTTCTTC.